This is a list of T cell receptor beta chains from one sample in a study of blood T cells in healthy people across ages. TCRdb reanalysed the 5' RACE reads using MiXCR and keeps one entry per CDR3 protein. The profile shows roughly 1,300,000 distinct CDR3 sequences, approximately 63% of them singletons. The sample consisted of blood. These receptors came from a man between 18 and 35 years old in good health. The CDR3 runs from the conserved cysteine through the conserved F or W. D genes are given only for firm matches. Clone size is stated in some rows and not others, as once, few, many or a class when expanded.

v_gene	j_gene	d_gene	abundance	CDR3nt	CDR3aa
TRBV20-1	TRBJ2-7	NA	few	TGCAGTGCTCGAGACACGCACTACGAGCAGTACTTC	CSARDTHYEQYF
TRBV12-3/TRBV12-4	TRBJ2-2	NA	NA	TGTGCCAGCAGTTTTGGCAACACCGGGGAGCTGTTTTTT	CASSFGNTGELFF
TRBV29-1	TRBJ2-7	TRBD1	few	TGCAGCGTGGGACAGGGTCAGAGCTCCTACGAGCAGTACTTC	CSVGQGQSSYEQYF
TRBV12-3/TRBV12-4	TRBJ1-5	NA	NA	TGTGCCAGCAGTTTAATCCAGCAGCCCCAGCATTTT	CASSLIQQPQHF
TRBV13	TRBJ2-5	TRBD1	NA	TGTGCCAGCAGCCCTTCCGGGACAGGGGGCGAGACCCAGTACTTC	CASSPSGTGGETQYF
TRBV20-1	TRBJ2-4	NA	NA	TGCAGTACCTTTGATGACTCCAAAAACATTCAGTACTTC	CSTFDDSKNIQYF
TRBV7-2	TRBJ2-7	TRBD1	NA	TGTGCCAGCAGCTCCTACAGGGGGTCGGCCGAGCAGTACTTC	CASSSYRGSAEQYF
TRBV7-2	TRBJ2-3	NA	NA	TGTGCCAGCAGCTTAGCGGGGACCGCTACGCAGTATTTT	CASSLAGTATQYF
TRBV27	TRBJ2-1	TRBD1	few	TGTGCCAGCAGTATCCCCAGACAGGGGTCGGGGGACAATGAGCAGTTCTTC	CASSIPRQGSGDNEQFF
TRBV9	TRBJ2-1	NA	NA	TGTGCCAGCAGCGAGGACCAAGATGAGCAGTTCTTC	CASSEDQDEQFF
TRBV11-2	TRBJ2-1	TRBD2	once	TGTGCCAGCAGGCCAGTCGGACTAGCGGGTTACAATGAGCAGTTCTTC	CASRPVGLAGYNEQFF
TRBV6-5	TRBJ2-7	NA	NA	TGTGCCAGCACCACGCATGACGAGCAGTACTTC	CASTTHDEQYF
TRBV7-2	TRBJ1-1	NA	NA	TGTGCCAGCAGCTTGGTACGTTTTGGGGGGACCACTGAAGCTTTCTTT	CASSLVRFGGTTEAFF
TRBV7-2	TRBJ1-5	NA	NA	TGTGCCAGCAGCAGACACGGCGATCAGCCCCAGCATTTT	CASSRHGDQPQHF
TRBV18	TRBJ2-3	NA	NA	TGTGCCAGCTCACCACTACCGCCCAGGGGTAGCACAGATACGCAGTATTTT	CASSPLPPRGSTDTQYF
TRBV6-2/TRBV6-3	TRBJ2-2	TRBD2	NA	TGTGCCAGCAGTAAGGGACTAGCGGGGGGGTTGAACACCGGGGAGCTGTTTTTT	CASSKGLAGGLNTGELFF
TRBV11-2	TRBJ2-2	TRBD2	NA	TGTGCCAGCAGCTCCTGGACTAGCGCGAACACCGGGGAGCTGTTTTTT	CASSSWTSANTGELFF
TRBV7-2	TRBJ2-3	TRBD1	NA	TGTGCCAGCAGCTCGAGACAGGGCCCTAGCACAGATACGCAGTATTTT	CASSSRQGPSTDTQYF
TRBV18	TRBJ1-2	NA	NA	TGTGCCAGCTCACCTGTACTGGACGGACGTAACTATGGCTACACCTTC	CASSPVLDGRNYGYTF